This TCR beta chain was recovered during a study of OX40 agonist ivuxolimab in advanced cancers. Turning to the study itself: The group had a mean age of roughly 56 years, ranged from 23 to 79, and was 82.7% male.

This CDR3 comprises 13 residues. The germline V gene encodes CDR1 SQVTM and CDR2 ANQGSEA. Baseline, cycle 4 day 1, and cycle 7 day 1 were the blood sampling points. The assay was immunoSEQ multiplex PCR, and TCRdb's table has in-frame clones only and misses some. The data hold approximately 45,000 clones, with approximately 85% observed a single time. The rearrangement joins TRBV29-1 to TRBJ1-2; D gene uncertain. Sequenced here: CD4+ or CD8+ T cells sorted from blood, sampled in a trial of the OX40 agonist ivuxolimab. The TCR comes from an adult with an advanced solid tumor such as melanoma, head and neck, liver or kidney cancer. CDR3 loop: CSSRGGPRYGYTF. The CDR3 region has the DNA TGCAGTAGTCGGGGTGGGCCAAGGTATGGCTACACCTTC.